The 27 T cell receptor beta chains presented below share a single source sample, sequenced in a study of blood T cells in healthy people across ages (dated by TCRdb to between 2014 and 2017). Libraries came from 5' RACE. Sequencer: Illumina HiSeq 2500. A second PCR of about 7 to 12 cycles was run with a J-beta primer mix and a sample-barcoded 5' primer. Through fastp at Q25 and MiXCR, TCRdb rebuilt clones from the public reads, retaining in-frame beta chains. Entries that share a CDR3 protein sequence are merged under the most common genes and DNA. Recorded for this sample are 350,000 to 450,000 distinct CDR3 sequences; about 49% of them occurred a single time. Under 60% of the sample is in the top ten clones. Sample: blood. Receptors originate from a man in his 60s in good health.

The CDR3 DNA reads as TGTGCCAGCAGTGACCCCCTAGGCCCCTACAATGAGCAGTTCTTC. Translation: CASSDPLGPYNEQFF. The chain uses TRBV25-1 and TRBJ2-1; no clear D. CDR3 length: 15 amino acids. Between the trimmed V and J ends, which lost 3 bases and 2 bases, there was a span of 11 bases. Germline-derived CDR1 and CDR2 are MGHDK and SYGVNS.

This clonotype has a handful of counts. The gene calls are TRBV14 and TRBJ2-3; the match to TRBD2 covers 10 bases. V lost 4 bases and J lost 4; bases outside the gene matches: 2. The germline gives CDR1 SGHDN, CDR2 FVKESK. The CDR3 covers 14 residues. The CDR3 sequence is CASSPTSGADTQYF. CDR3 coding DNA: TGTGCCAGCAGCCCTACTAGCGGGGCAGATACGCAGTATTTT.

The chain carries TRBV20-1 and TRBJ1-2; D gene unclear. Germline CDR1 reads DFQATT; CDR2 reads SNEGSKA (reference sequence). CDR3 length: 14 amino acids. Between the trimmed V and J ends, which lost 3 bases and 5 bases, there was a span of 16 bases. CDR3 DNA sequence: TGCAGTGCTAGTGACCCATCCCGAGGATATGGCTACACCTTC. Its protein product is CSASDPSRGYGYTF.

This clonotype was seen a few times. The rearrangement links TRBV7-2 to TRBJ2-7, with TRBD1 identical over 8 bases. The J segment lost 0 bases and the V segment lost 5 bases, leaving 3 bases of the junction unmatched. The germline CDR1 and CDR2 sequences are SGHTA and FQGNSA. The CDR3 is 14 residues long. The CDR3 sequence: CASSRGQASYEQYF. The CDR3 DNA reads TGTGCCAGCAGCCGGGGACAGGCCTCCTACGAGCAGTACTTC.

The rearrangement joins TRBV30 to TRBJ2-5; tentatively, D is TRBD2 (5 bases). From germline, CDR1 is GTSNPN and CDR2 SVGIG (reference sequence). V lost 2 bases, J lost 1 base, and 11 bases lay in between. The length of the CDR3 is 14 residues. The CDR3 DNA reads TGTGCCTGGAGTCTACTAGGTCCCCAAGAGACCCAGTACTTC. Translation: CAWSLLGPQETQYF.

This chain uses TRBV6-2 or TRBV6-3 with TRBJ2-4; TRBD2 is a possible D gene (6 bases). The end of the DNA aligns better with TRBJ2-7, so the J call may be wrong. Germline V gene data show CDR1 as MNHEY and CDR2 as SVGEGT. The CDR3 spans 16 residues. The DNA of the CDR3 is TGTGCCAGCAGTTACTCGGGAGGATTTAGCTCCTACGAGCAGTACTTC. It encodes CASSYSGGFSSYEQYF.

Details on this clonotype: One end of the junction does not line up with germline, which may come from a read error. The V call is TRBV5-1, the J call TRBJ2-7; unclear D gene. The CDR3 runs to 12 residues. Germline assignment: CDR1 SGHRS and CDR2 YFSETQ. CDR3 coding DNA: TGCGCCAGCATCTTGGGGTCCTACGAGCAGTACTTC. Protein product: CASILGSYEQYF.

The chain joins TRBV25-1 to TRBJ2-6; TRBD1 agrees at 9 bases. With 8 bases clipped from V and 1 base from J, the junction kept 3 bases outside the gene matches. Germline V lookup: CDR1 MGHDK, CDR2 SYGVNS. The CDR3 runs to 15 residues. The CDR3 DNA follows: TGTGCCAGCGGGACAGGGTGGTCTGGGGCCAACGTCCTGACTTTC. Translated, it gives CASGTGWSGANVLTF.

The chain couples TRBV5-8 to TRBJ2-1, with D possibly being TRBD2 (5 bases). The CDR3 is made up of 14 amino acids. Trimming removed 0 bases from V and 9 bases from J, with 13 bases in between. CDR1 is SGHTS and CDR2 is YDEGEE in the germline V gene. The chain's CDR3 is CASSLGVVATEQFF. CDR3 DNA sequence: TGTGCCAGCAGCTTGGGGGTTGTAGCGACTGAGCAGTTCTTC.

This clonotype occurred once. The chain links TRBV7-2 to TRBJ1-6, with TRBD1 matching 10 bases. J lost 0 bases, V lost 5 bases, and 4 bases had no gene match. CDR1 SGHTA and CDR2 FQGNSA come from the germline V gene. The CDR3 runs to 17 residues. CDR3 sequence reads: CASSTGQGPSYNSPLHF. DNA of the CDR3: TGTGCCAGCAGCACGGGACAGGGGCCCTCCTATAATTCACCCCTCCACTTT.

The rearrangement links TRBV7-2 to TRBJ1-2; 12 positions agree with TRBD1. CDR1 and CDR2 (germline): SGHTA, FQGNSA. The CDR3 covers 17 residues. After removal of 3 bases from V and 6 bases from J, the junction contained 11 bases not matched to a gene. The CDR3 nucleotides read TGTGCCAGCAGCTTTCCGGGACAGGGGGCGGGAGTGCATGGCTACACCTTC. Amino acid sequence: CASSFPGQGAGVHGYTF. The entire variable domain, with the rest obtained from reference TRBV7-2 and TRBJ1-2, is as follows: GAGVSQSPSNKVTEKGKDVELRCDPISGHTALYWYRQSLGQGLEFLIYFQGNSAPDKSGLPSDRFSAERTGGSVSTLTIQRTQQEDSAVYLCASSFPGQGAGVHGYTFGSGTRLTVV.

The chain has TRBV20-1 and TRBJ2-3; 12 bases fit TRBD2. This CDR3 has 15 amino acids. Germline V CDR1 and CDR2: DFQATT, SNEGSKA (reference sequence). V lost 5 bases and J lost 2; bases outside the gene matches: 5. CDR3 nucleotide sequence: TGCAGTGCTTTGACTAGCGGGAGAAACACAGATACGCAGTATTTT. Translating gives CSALTSGRNTDTQYF.

This clonotype was observed a handful of times. The CDR3 spells CASSGVGGPSEQYF. In DNA form, the CDR3 reads TGTGCCAGCAGCGGGGTCGGAGGGCCAAGCGAGCAGTACTTC. The chain combines TRBV9 with TRBJ2-4; weak D call: TRBD2 (6 bases). The J call is uncertain, as TRBJ2-7 better fits the DNA end. The CDR3 length is 14 residues. The germline V gene has CDR1 SGDLS and CDR2 YYNGEE.

This chain uses TRBV20-1 with TRBJ2-1, with 8 bases fitting TRBD1. The CDR3 loop spans 17 amino acids. The V segment lost 1 base and the J segment 5 bases; nucleotides outside the gene matches: 13. CDR1 and CDR2 from the germline V gene are DFQATT and SNEGSKA (reference sequence). CDR3 sequence reads: CSARASWGDRQDNEQFF. CDR3 DNA: TGCAGTGCTAGAGCCTCTTGGGGGGACAGGCAAGACAATGAGCAGTTCTTC.

This clonotype appeared once. The rearrangement joins TRBV7-2 to TRBJ2-4, with a tentative D call TRBD2 (6 bases). The J call may be incorrect, as the DNA end agrees better with TRBJ2-7. The CDR3 sequence is 17 residues long. CDR1 is SGHTA, CDR2 FQGNSA, per germline. The CDR3 DNA reads as TGTGCCAGCAGCTTAGTTGGGGGTGGGGACTCCCCCAGCGAGCAGTACTTC. It translates to CASSLVGGGDSPSEQYF.

This chain joins TRBV27 and TRBJ1-4; D unresolved. V lost 0 bases, J lost 2 bases, and 13 bases lay in between. Germline CDR1 reads MNHEY; CDR2 reads SMNVEV (reference sequence). CDR3 length: 17 amino acids. This CDR3 is CASSLSDPGGTNEKLFF. Written as DNA, the CDR3 is TGTGCCAGCAGTTTATCGGACCCCGGAGGCACTAATGAAAAACTGTTTTTT. The variable domain in full, completed from reference TRBV27 and TRBJ1-4, reads EAQVTQNPRYLITVTGKKLTVTCSQNMNHEYMSWYRQDPGLGLRQIYYSMNVEVTDKGDVPEGYKVSRKEKRNFPLILESPSPNQTSLYFCASSLSDPGGTNEKLFFGSGTQLSVL.

This clonotype was detected only once. The rearrangement uses TRBV20-1 and TRBJ2-3; 11 bases are a match to TRBD2. CDR1 and CDR2 (germline): DFQATT, SNEGSKA (reference sequence). Trimming cost V 2 bases and J 2 bases; bases outside gene matches: 3. CDR3 length: 15 residues. This chain's CDR3 is CSARTSGGLTDTQYF. Written as DNA, the CDR3 is TGCAGTGCTAGAACTAGCGGGGGACTCACAGATACGCAGTATTTT.

This clonotype has only one observation. The junction departs from germline at one end; a sequencing error may be responsible. The CDR3 region is CASSPLSGANVPTF. In DNA form, the CDR3 reads TGTGCCAGCAGCCCTCTGTCTGGGGCCAACGTCCCGACTTTC. The chain uses TRBV4-2 and TRBJ2-6; tentative D call: TRBD1 (5 bases). The CDR3 loop spans 14 amino acids. Germline V gives CDR1 LGHNA, CDR2 YNFKEQ.

The CDR3, as DNA: TGCGCCAGCAGTGCAACCGGGACAGGGGACCACGAGCAGTACTTC. Its protein product is CASSATGTGDHEQYF. The chain recombines TRBV10-2 with TRBJ2-5, with 10 positions matching TRBD1. The DNA end is a closer match to TRBJ2-7, so the J assignment may be wrong. The germline V gene has CDR1 WSHSY and CDR2 SAAADI. The CDR3 sequence is 15 residues long.

This rearrangement joins TRBV7-9 to TRBJ2-4; possibly TRBD2 for D (6 bases). The DNA end lines up better with TRBJ2-7; the J call may be wrong. Germline V gene data show CDR1 as SEHNR and CDR2 as FQNEAQ (reference sequence). The length of the CDR3 is 14 residues. DNA of the CDR3: TGTGCCAGCAGCGTCGGAGGGCCAGGGTACGAGCAGTACTTC. Encoded protein: CASSVGGPGYEQYF.

The chain combines TRBV3-1 with TRBJ2-7, with 9 bases matching TRBD1. CDR3 length: 16 residues. The germline gives CDR1 LGHDT, CDR2 YNNKEL (reference sequence). V gave up 1 base and J gave up 2 bases; unmatched junction bases: 6. In nucleotides, the CDR3 is TGTGCCAGCAGCCAAGGGATGGGACAGGGTGCCTACGAGCAGTACTTC. This codes for CASSQGMGQGAYEQYF.

The chain uses TRBV29-1 and TRBJ1-1, with D unclear. Germline assignment: CDR1 SQVTM and CDR2 ANQGSEA. This CDR3 contains 13 residues. V dropped 2 bases and J dropped 2 bases, with 9 bases sitting between them. The CDR3 here is CSVELTVNTEAFF. CDR3 coding DNA: TGCAGCGTTGAACTGACGGTCAACACTGAAGCTTTCTTT. Filled out from reference TRBV29-1 and TRBJ1-1, the complete variable domain reads SAVISQKPSRDICQRGTSLTIQCQVDSQVTMMFWYRQQPGQSLTLIATANQGSEATYESGFVIDKFPISRPNLTFSTLTVSNMSPEDSSIYLCSVELTVNTEAFFGQGTRLTVV.

J is TRBJ2-1 and V is TRBV6-6, with TRBD2 matching over 8 bases. The J call is doubtful: the DNA matches TRBJ2-7 better. The V gene's germline CDR1 is MNHNY and CDR2 SVGAGI (reference sequence). This CDR3 is 15 amino acids long. The CDR3 bases are TGTGCCAGCAGCGATTCCGGGACTAGAAACAATGAGCAGTACTTC. Its protein is CASSDSGTRNNEQYF.

This clonotype has a single count. The CDR3 region has the DNA TGCAGTGCTAGAGTTCTAGCGCTCACAGATACGCAGTATTTT. It specifies CSARVLALTDTQYF. The chain employs TRBV20-1 and TRBJ2-3; D possibly corresponds to TRBD2 (6 bases). Germline assignment: CDR1 DFQATT and CDR2 SNEGSKA (reference sequence). This CDR3 region has 14 residues. V dropped 1 base and J dropped 2 bases, with 10 bases sitting between them.

V gene TRBV20-1 combines with J gene TRBJ2-7; D is possibly TRBD1 (6 bases). The CDR3 extends over 13 amino acids. Germline loops: CDR1 DFQATT, CDR2 SNEGSKA (reference sequence). The V end was cut by 4 bases, the J end by 3 bases, with 13 bases between. CDR3 sequence reads: CSATDRQDYEQYF. CDR3 nucleotides: TGCAGTGCTACCGACAGGCAAGACTACGAGCAGTACTTC.

This clonotype came up a few times. The gene calls are TRBV7-3 and TRBJ2-2; D is perhaps TRBD1 or TRBD2 (6 bases each). The CDR3 length is 16 residues. Trimming took off 4 bases at V and 1 base at J, with 13 bases between the two ends. CDR1 is SGHTA, CDR2 FQGTGA, per germline. The CDR3 loop is CASSSGGTLNTGELFF. The CDR3 nucleotides read TGTGCCAGCAGCTCCGGAGGGACATTGAACACCGGGGAGCTGTTTTTT.

The V call is TRBV9, the J call TRBJ2-3, with a weak D call TRBD2 (5 bases). The CDR3 has 14 residues. Germline V gene sequence: CDR1 SGDLS, CDR2 YYNGEE. With 0 bases removed from V and 0 bases from J, the gap between germline ends came to 5 bases. The CDR3: CASSVAGSTDTQYF. In nucleotides, the CDR3 is TGTGCCAGCAGCGTAGCGGGAAGCACAGATACGCAGTATTTT.